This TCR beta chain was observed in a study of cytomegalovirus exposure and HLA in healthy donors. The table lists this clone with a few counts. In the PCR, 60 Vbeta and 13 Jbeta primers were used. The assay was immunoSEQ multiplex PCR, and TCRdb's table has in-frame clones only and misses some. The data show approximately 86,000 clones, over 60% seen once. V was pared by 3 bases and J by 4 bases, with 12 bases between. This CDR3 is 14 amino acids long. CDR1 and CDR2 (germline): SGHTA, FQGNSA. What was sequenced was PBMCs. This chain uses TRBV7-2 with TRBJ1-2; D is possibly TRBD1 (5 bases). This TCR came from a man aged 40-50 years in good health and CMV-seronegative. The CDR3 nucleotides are TGTGCCAGCAGCTTGGGGCAGGGTCCCTATGGCTACACCTTC. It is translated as CASSLGQGPYGYTF.